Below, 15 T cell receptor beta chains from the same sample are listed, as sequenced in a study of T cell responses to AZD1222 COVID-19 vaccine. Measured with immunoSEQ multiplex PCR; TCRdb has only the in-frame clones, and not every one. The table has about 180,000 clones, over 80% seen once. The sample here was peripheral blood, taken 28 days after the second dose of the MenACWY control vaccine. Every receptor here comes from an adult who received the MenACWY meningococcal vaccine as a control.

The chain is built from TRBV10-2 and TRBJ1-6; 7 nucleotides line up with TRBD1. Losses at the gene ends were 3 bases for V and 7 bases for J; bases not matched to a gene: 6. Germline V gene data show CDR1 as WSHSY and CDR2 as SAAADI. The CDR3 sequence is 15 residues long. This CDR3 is CASSERAGGNSPLHF. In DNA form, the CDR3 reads TGCGCCAGCAGTGAACGGGCAGGGGGGAATTCACCCCTCCACTTT.

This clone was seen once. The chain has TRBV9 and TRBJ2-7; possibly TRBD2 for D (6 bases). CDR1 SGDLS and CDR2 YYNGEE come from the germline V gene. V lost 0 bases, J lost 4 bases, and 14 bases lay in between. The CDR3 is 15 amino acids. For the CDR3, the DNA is TGTGCCAGCAGCGTAGGTTCGGGCGGGGTTTACGAGCAGTACTTC. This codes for CASSVGSGGVYEQYF.

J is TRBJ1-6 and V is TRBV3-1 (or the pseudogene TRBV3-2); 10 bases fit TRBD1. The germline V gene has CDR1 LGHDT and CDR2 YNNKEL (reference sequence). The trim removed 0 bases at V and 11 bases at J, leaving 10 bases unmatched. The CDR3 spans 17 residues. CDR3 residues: CASSQDVHTGQGPPLHF. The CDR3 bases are TGTGCCAGCAGCCAAGATGTCCATACGGGACAGGGGCCACCCCTCCACTTT.

CDR3 DNA sequence: TGTGCCAGTTTGGGAGACGGTAGGACACCTGAAGCTTTCTTT. This codes for CASLGDGRTPEAFF. This chain links TRBV3-1 (or the pseudogene TRBV3-2) with TRBJ1-1; tentative D call: TRBD1 (5 bases). The CDR3 covers 14 residues. Germline loops: CDR1 LGHDT, CDR2 YNNKEL (reference sequence). V lost 9 bases to trimming and J lost 6 bases, with 20 bases between them.

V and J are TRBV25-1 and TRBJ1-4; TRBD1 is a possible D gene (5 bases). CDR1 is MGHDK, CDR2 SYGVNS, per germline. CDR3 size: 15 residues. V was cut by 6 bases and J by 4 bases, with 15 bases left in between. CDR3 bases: TGTGCCAGCAGCTTGGGGGGGACTCTTAATGAAAAACTGTTTTTT. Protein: CASSLGGTLNEKLFF.

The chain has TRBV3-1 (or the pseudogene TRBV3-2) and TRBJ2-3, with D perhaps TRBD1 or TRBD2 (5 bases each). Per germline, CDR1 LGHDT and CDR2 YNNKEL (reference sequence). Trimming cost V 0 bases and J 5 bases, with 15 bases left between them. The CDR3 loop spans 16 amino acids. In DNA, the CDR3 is TGTGCCAGCAGCCAAGATTGGGGGAGTTGGGGAGATACGCAGTATTTT. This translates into CASSQDWGSWGDTQYF.

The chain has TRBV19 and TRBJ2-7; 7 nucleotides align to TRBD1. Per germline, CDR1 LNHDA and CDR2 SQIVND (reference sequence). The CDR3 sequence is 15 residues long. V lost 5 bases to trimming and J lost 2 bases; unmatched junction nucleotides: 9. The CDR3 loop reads CASSAWDSLTYEQYF. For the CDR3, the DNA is TGTGCCAGTAGTGCCTGGGACAGCTTAACCTACGAGCAGTACTTC.

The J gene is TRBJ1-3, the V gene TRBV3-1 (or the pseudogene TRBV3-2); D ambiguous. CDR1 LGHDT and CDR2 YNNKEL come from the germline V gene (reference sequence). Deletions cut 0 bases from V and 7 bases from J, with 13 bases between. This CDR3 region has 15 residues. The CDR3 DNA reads TGTGCCAGCAGCCAAGAGACGCCGGGTTGGAACACCATATATTTT. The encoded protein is CASSQETPGWNTIYF.

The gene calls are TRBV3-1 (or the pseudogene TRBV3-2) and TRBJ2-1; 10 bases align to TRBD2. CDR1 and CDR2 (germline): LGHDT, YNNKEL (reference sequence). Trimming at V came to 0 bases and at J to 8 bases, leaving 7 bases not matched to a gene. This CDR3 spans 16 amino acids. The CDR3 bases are TGTGCCAGCAGCCAAGAGATATTAGCGGGGGGTGATGAGCAGTTCTTC. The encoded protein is CASSQEILAGGDEQFF.

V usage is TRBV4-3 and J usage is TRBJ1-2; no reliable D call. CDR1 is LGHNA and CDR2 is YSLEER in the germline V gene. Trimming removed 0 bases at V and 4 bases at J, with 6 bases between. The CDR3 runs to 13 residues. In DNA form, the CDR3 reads TGCGCCAGCAGCCAAGAAGGAACCTATGGCTACACCTTC. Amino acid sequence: CASSQEGTYGYTF.

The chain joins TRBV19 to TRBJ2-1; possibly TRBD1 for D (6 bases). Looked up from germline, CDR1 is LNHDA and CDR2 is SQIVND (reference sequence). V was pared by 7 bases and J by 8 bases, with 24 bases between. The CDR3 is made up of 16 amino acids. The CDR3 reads CASTTGRRLREDEQFF. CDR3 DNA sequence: TGTGCCAGTACCACAGGGCGGCGGTTACGCGAGGATGAGCAGTTCTTC.

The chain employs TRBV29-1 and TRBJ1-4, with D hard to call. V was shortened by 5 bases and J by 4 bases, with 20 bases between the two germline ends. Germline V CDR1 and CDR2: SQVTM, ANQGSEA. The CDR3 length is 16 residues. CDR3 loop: CSVIPSDTGFNEKLFF. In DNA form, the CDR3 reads TGCAGCGTTATCCCCTCAGACACCGGATTTAATGAAAAACTGTTTTTT.

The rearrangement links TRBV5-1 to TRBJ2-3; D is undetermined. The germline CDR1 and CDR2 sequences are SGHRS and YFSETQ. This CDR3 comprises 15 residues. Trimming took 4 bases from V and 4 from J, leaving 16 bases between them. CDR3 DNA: TGCGCCAGCAGCATCCGACGGACCCCGGCAGATACGCAGTATTTT. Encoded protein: CASSIRRTPADTQYF. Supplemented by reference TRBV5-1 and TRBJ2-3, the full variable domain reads KAGVTQTPRYLIKTRGQQVTLSCSPISGHRSVSWYQQTPGQGLQFLFEYFSETQRNKGNFPGRFSGRQFSNSRSEMNVSTLELGDSALYLCASSIRRTPADTQYFGPGTRLTVL.

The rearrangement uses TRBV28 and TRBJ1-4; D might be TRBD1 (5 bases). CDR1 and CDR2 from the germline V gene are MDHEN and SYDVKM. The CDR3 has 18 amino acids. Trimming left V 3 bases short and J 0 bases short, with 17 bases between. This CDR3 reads CASSFAGGMQATNEKLFF. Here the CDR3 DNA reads TGTGCCAGCAGTTTCGCGGGGGGAATGCAAGCAACTAATGAAAAACTGTTTTTT.

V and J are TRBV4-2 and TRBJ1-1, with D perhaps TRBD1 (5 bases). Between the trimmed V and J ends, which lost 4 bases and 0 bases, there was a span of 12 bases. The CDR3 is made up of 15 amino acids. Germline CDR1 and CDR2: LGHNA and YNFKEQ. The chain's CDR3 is CASSPSGVMNTEAFF. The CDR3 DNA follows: TGTGCCAGCAGCCCGTCGGGGGTAATGAACACTGAAGCTTTCTTT.